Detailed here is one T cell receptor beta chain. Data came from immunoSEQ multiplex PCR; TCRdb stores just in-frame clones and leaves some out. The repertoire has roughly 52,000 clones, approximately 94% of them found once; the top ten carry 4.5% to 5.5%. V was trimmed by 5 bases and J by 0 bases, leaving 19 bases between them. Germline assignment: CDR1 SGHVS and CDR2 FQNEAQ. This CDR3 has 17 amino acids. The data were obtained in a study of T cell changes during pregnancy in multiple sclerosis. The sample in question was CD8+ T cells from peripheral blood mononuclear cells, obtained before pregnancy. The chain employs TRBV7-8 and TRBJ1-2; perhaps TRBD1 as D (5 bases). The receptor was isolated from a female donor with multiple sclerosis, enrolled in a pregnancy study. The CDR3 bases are TGTGCCAGCAGCCAAGGGGCCGACAAATCAGCTAACTATGGCTACACCTTC. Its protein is CASSQGADKSANYGYTF.